This TCR beta chain stems from a study of blood T cell repertoires in COVID-19. Looking at the study overall: Material from acute and convalescent COVID-19 was sourced from the United States, Italy and Spain. PBMCs, B-cell-depleted T cells, or T cells were the source of the cDNA or gDNA that made up the material.

The CDR3 consists of 14 residues. Germline values: CDR1 SNHLY, CDR2 FYNNEI. Trimming took 2 bases from V and 5 from J, leaving 12 bases between them. Method: immunoSEQ multiplex PCR; TCRdb's copy keeps in-frame clones and lacks some. There are tens of thousands of clones in the sample; around 88% occur only once, and about 6.3% lies in the top ten. The chain carries TRBV2 and TRBJ2-5; tentatively, D is TRBD2 (5 bases). The TCR originated in a human donor in a cohort sampled during active COVID-19. The sample comprised peripheral blood. CDR3 protein: CASSERPGKETQYF. CDR3 bases: TGTGCCAGCAGTGAACGTCCGGGGAAGGAGACCCAGTACTTC.